The 28 T cell receptor beta chains below come from one sample, sequenced in a study of blood T cell repertoires in COVID-19 (dated by TCRdb to about 2020). Library prep was done by the immunoSEQ multiplex PCR assay. TCRdb took over this immuneACCESS table, retaining in-frame rearrangements with V and J assigned. Such tables are incomplete; in checked studies, under half of the missing clones stem from an unresolved V gene, and the remainder is unexplained. A total of fewer than 450,000 clones appear in this sample, roughly 84% of them only once. Roughly 1% of the sample goes to the ten largest clones. Source material: PBMCs or T cells enriched from blood (not recorded which). The receptors originated from a woman aged 25 to 39 who had recovered from COVID-19.

The CDR3 is CASKGSSGGTDTQYF. The CDR3 nucleotides read TGTGCCAGCAAAGGGTCTAGCGGGGGCACAGATACGCAGTATTTT. The chain has TRBV2 and TRBJ2-3; TRBD2 agrees at 9 bases. The CDR3 is made up of 15 amino acids. The V gene's germline CDR1 is SNHLY and CDR2 FYNNEI. Losses at the gene ends were 7 bases for V and 1 base for J; bases not matched to a gene: 6.

This clone came up once. The gene calls are TRBV28 and TRBJ2-7; TRBD2 aligns across 7 bases. This CDR3 spans 13 amino acids. In germline, CDR1 is MDHEN, CDR2 SYDVKM. V lost 7 bases to trimming and J lost 4 bases; unmatched junction nucleotides: 7. The CDR3 here is CASTSGGRYEQYF. CDR3 DNA: TGTGCCAGCACCTCCGGGGGGAGATACGAGCAGTACTTC.

The chain joins TRBV27 to TRBJ2-7, with 7 bases matching TRBD2. The trim removed 7 bases at V and 0 bases at J, leaving 12 bases unmatched. Germline loops: CDR1 MNHEY, CDR2 SMNVEV (reference sequence). CDR3 length equals 16 residues. In DNA form, the CDR3 reads TGTGCCAGCAACAAGGGAGCGGGGTACCCCTCCTACGAGCAGTACTTC. Residues: CASNKGAGYPSYEQYF.

This rearrangement joins TRBV20-1 to TRBJ2-1, with TRBD2 matching over 8 bases. Germline lookup yields CDR1 DFQATT and CDR2 SNEGSKA (reference sequence). The CDR3 runs to 11 residues. Trimming at V came to 5 bases and at J to 9 bases, leaving 3 bases not matched to a gene. This CDR3 is CSARREVEQFF. The CDR3 DNA follows: TGCAGTGCTCGGCGGGAGGTTGAGCAGTTCTTC.

The V and J genes are TRBV28 and TRBJ1-1; 8 nucleotides match TRBD1. This CDR3 has 15 residues. Germline-derived CDR1 and CDR2 are MDHEN and SYDVKM. V gave up 6 bases and J gave up 5 bases; unmatched junction bases: 11. CDR3 loop: CASRPQTGAGTEAFF. The CDR3 DNA reads TGTGCCAGCAGACCTCAGACAGGGGCGGGGACTGAAGCTTTCTTT.

The chain couples TRBV28 to TRBJ2-5; a weak D match, TRBD1 (6 bases). Trimming took off 10 bases at V and 8 bases at J, with 20 bases between the two ends. Germline loops: CDR1 MDHEN, CDR2 SYDVKM. The CDR3 is 13 amino acids. CDR3 protein: CATSGQGWDTQYF. The CDR3 DNA reads TGTGCCACGTCGGGGCAGGGGTGGGATACCCAGTACTTC.

The gene calls are TRBV10-3 and TRBJ1-4; 9 bases align to TRBD1. The germline V gene encodes CDR1 ENHRY and CDR2 SYGVKD. The junction had 9 bases not matched to a gene; V was cut back by 0 bases and J by 10 bases. The CDR3 totals 16 residues. The CDR3 region is CAISESTTGGSGKLFF. DNA of the CDR3: TGTGCCATCAGTGAGTCTACGACAGGGGGGAGTGGAAAACTGTTTTTT.

The V gene is TRBV4-1, the J gene TRBJ2-6, with D perhaps TRBD2 (6 bases). V gave up 4 bases and J gave up 2 bases, with 21 bases separating them. This CDR3 region has 19 residues. Germline V gene sequence: CDR1 MGHRA, CDR2 YSYEKL. CDR3 loop: CASSPRGGRIPPGANVLTF. CDR3 nucleotide sequence: TGCGCCAGCAGCCCACGAGGAGGGCGAATTCCTCCTGGGGCCAACGTCCTGACTTTC.

The rearrangement links TRBV10-1 to TRBJ1-5, with a tentative D call TRBD1 (6 bases). Germline V gene lookup returns CDR1 WNHNN and CDR2 SYGVQD (reference sequence). There are 15 residues in the CDR3. V shed 6 bases and J shed 0 bases, with 12 bases lying between them. The CDR3 spells CASRTGTNSNQPQHF. CDR3 in DNA: TGCGCCAGCAGGACCGGGACAAATAGCAATCAGCCCCAGCATTTT.

This clone was seen more than once but under ten times. V is TRBV12-3 or TRBV12-4 and J is TRBJ1-1, with 8 nucleotides matching TRBD1. The CDR3 loop spans 13 amino acids. The V segment lost 6 bases and the J segment 5 bases; nucleotides outside the gene matches: 5. The CDR3 sequence is CASSQGARTEAFF. The CDR3 coding sequence is TGTGCCAGCAGCCAGGGGGCGCGAACTGAAGCTTTCTTT.

The V gene is TRBV24-1, the J gene TRBJ1-5; TRBD1 matches 10 bases. The junction had 2 bases not matched to a gene; V was cut back by 5 bases and J by 5 bases. CDR1 and CDR2 (germline): KGHDR, SFDVKD. The CDR3 spans 14 residues. For the CDR3, the DNA is TGTGCCACCAGTGGGGGACAGGGGTATCAGCCCCAGCATTTT. Translated, it gives CATSGGQGYQPQHF.

In the case of this clone: Other DNA sequences of this sample code for an identical CDR3. The DNA of the CDR3 is TGTGCCAGCTCACCGAGCTCCTACGAGCAGTACTTC. This encodes CASSPSSYEQYF. The genes are TRBV18 and TRBJ2-7; D remains unclear. Per the germline V gene, CDR1 is KGHSH and CDR2 is LQKENI. CDR3 size: 12 residues. With 3 bases removed from V and 0 bases from J, the gap between germline ends came to 3 bases.

This chain connects TRBV19 to TRBJ2-1, with TRBD2 matching 11 bases. The germline V gene has CDR1 LNHDA and CDR2 SQIVND (reference sequence). With V trimmed by 5 bases and J by 7 bases, 7 bases remained unmatched. This CDR3 comprises 15 residues. DNA for the CDR3: TGTGCCAGTAGTTTTCTAGCGGGGGGAGGGAATGAGCAGTTCTTC. Its protein is CASSFLAGGGNEQFF.

The gene calls are TRBV10-3 and TRBJ1-1, with unresolved D. Between the trimmed V and J ends, which lost 2 bases and 3 bases, there was a span of 4 bases. Germline V gene data show CDR1 as ENHRY and CDR2 as SYGVKD. The CDR3 sequence is 12 residues long. CDR3 protein: CAISETDTEAFF. The CDR3 nucleotides read TGTGCCATCAGTGAGACAGACACTGAAGCTTTCTTT.

V usage is TRBV5-4 and J usage is TRBJ2-2; TRBD1 matches 8 bases. This CDR3 contains 18 residues. Looked up from germline, CDR1 is SGHNT and CDR2 is YYREEE (reference sequence). V was pared by 4 bases and J by 2 bases, with 13 bases of the junction left unmatched. The CDR3: CASSVDPPGQGNTGELFF. In nucleotides, the CDR3 is TGTGCCAGCAGCGTAGACCCCCCCGGACAGGGCAACACCGGGGAGCTGTTTTTT. The whole variable domain, remainder taken from reference TRBV5-4 and TRBJ2-2, is ETGVTQSPTHLIKTRGQQVTLRCSSQSGHNTVSWYQQALGQGPQFIFQYYREEENGRGNFPPRFSGLQFPNYSSELNVNALELDDSALYLCASSVDPPGQGNTGELFFGEGSRLTVL.

The chain joins TRBV28 to TRBJ1-1, with D maybe TRBD1 (5 bases). V lost 7 bases and J lost 3, with 6 bases in between. From germline, CDR1 is MDHEN and CDR2 SYDVKM. This CDR3 spans 11 amino acids. The CDR3 region is CASKGYTEAFF. The DNA of the CDR3 is TGTGCCAGCAAGGGGTACACTGAAGCTTTCTTT. Full variable domain (outside the CDR3, taken from reference TRBV28 and TRBJ1-1): DVKVTQSSRYLVKRTGEKVFLECVQDMDHENMFWYRQDPGLGLRLIYFSYDVKMKEKGDIPEGYSVSREKKERFSLILESASTNQTSMYLCASKGYTEAFFGQGTRLTVV.

The chain has TRBV7-8 and TRBJ1-3, with D perhaps TRBD1 (6 bases). Germline CDR1 and CDR2: SGHVS and FQNEAQ. This CDR3 comprises 14 residues. Trimming shortened V by 6 bases and J by 0 bases, and 9 bases separated the two germline ends. CDR3 sequence: CASSTGSSGNTIYF. The CDR3 DNA reads TGTGCCAGCAGTACAGGGAGCTCTGGAAACACCATATATTTT.

V usage is TRBV19 and J usage is TRBJ1-2; 8 positions match TRBD1. The CDR3 contains 14 residues. Germline CDR1 reads LNHDA; CDR2 reads SQIVND (reference sequence). With 6 bases clipped from V and 4 bases from J, the junction kept 7 bases outside the gene matches. The CDR3 is CASRDRERSYGYTF. The CDR3 nucleotides read TGTGCCAGTAGGGACAGGGAGCGATCCTATGGCTACACCTTC. Combining the CDR3 with reference TRBV19 and TRBJ1-2 gives the whole variable domain DGGITQSPKYLFRKEGQNVTLSCEQNLNHDAMYWYRQDPGQGLRLIYYSQIVNDFQKGDIAEGYSVSREKKESFPLTVTSAQKNPTAFYLCASRDRERSYGYTFGSGTRLTVV.

CDR3 bases: TGTGCCATCAGTGATATGGGAGGTCGGTACGAGCAGTACTTC. Protein sequence: CAISDMGGRYEQYF. The V and J genes are TRBV10-3 and TRBJ2-7; maybe TRBD2 (6 bases). This CDR3 spans 14 amino acids. Trimming removed 3 bases from V and 4 bases from J, with 13 bases in between. Germline values: CDR1 ENHRY, CDR2 SYGVKD.

V usage is TRBV5-6 and J usage is TRBJ1-1, with 7 positions matching TRBD1. The length of the CDR3 is 14 residues. The germline V gene encodes CDR1 SGHDT and CDR2 YYEEEE. With V trimmed by 4 bases and J by 4 bases, 7 bases remained unmatched. CDR3 nucleotide sequence: TGTGCCAGCAGCATCCGGGACAGACTCACTGAAGCTTTCTTT. This translates into CASSIRDRLTEAFF. The complete variable domain, with remaining parts taken from reference TRBV5-6 and TRBJ1-1, reads DAGVTQSPTHLIKTRGQQVTLRCSPKSGHDTVSWYQQALGQGPQFIFQYYEEEERQRGNFPDRFSGHQFPNYSSELNVNALLLGDSALYLCASSIRDRLTEAFFGQGTRLTVV.

This sequence joins TRBV5-1 and TRBJ2-3; D possibly corresponds to TRBD2 (6 bases). V gave up 4 bases and J gave up 4 bases, with 13 bases separating them. This CDR3 comprises 14 residues. Germline lookup yields CDR1 SGHRS and CDR2 YFSETQ. CDR3 in amino acids: CASSPTGVSDTQYF. Here the CDR3 DNA reads TGCGCCAGCAGCCCGACGGGGGTGTCAGATACGCAGTATTTT.

This chain uses TRBV18 with TRBJ1-4; TRBD1 matches at 7 bases. In germline, CDR1 is KGHSH, CDR2 LQKENI. The CDR3 covers 16 residues. Trimming cost V 3 bases and J 5 bases; bases outside gene matches: 9. As DNA, the CDR3 is TGTGCCAGCTCACCCACACTGGGACAGTCAAATGAAAAACTGTTTTTT. Its translation is CASSPTLGQSNEKLFF.

The gene calls are TRBV3-1 (or the pseudogene TRBV3-2) and TRBJ1-2, with 7 bases matching TRBD1. Germline values: CDR1 LGHDT, CDR2 YNNKEL (reference sequence). This CDR3 region has 15 residues. The junction had 11 bases not matched to a gene; V was cut back by 4 bases and J by 6 bases. This chain's CDR3 is CASSPSLLTGNGYTF. Written as DNA, the CDR3 is TGTGCCAGCAGCCCTAGCCTCTTGACAGGGAATGGCTACACCTTC.

In this sample, this clone turned up a few times. CDR3 residues: CASSLDVVDSPLHF. The CDR3 DNA follows: TGTGCCAGCAGCTTAGATGTAGTGGATTCACCCCTCCACTTT. J is TRBJ1-6 and V is TRBV11-2; D gene ambiguous. Germline CDR1 SGHAT, CDR2 FQNNGV. V was clipped by 0 bases and J by 8 bases, with 8 bases between them. The CDR3 is 14 amino acids.

The V call is TRBV4-2, the J call TRBJ1-2, with D unresolved. V was cut by 1 base and J by 2 bases, with 17 bases left in between. The germline CDR1 and CDR2 sequences are LGHNA and YNFKEQ. The CDR3 loop spans 17 amino acids. DNA for the CDR3: TGTGCCAGCAGCCAAGGGGTAGAGGCCCACGGAAACTATGGCTACACCTTC. Translating it yields CASSQGVEAHGNYGYTF.

This clone appeared once. This chain joins TRBV9 and TRBJ1-2; 7 positions match TRBD1. Germline V gene data show CDR1 as SGDLS and CDR2 as YYNGEE. V lost 0 bases, J lost 6 bases, and 8 bases stayed unmatched. The CDR3 consists of 15 residues. The CDR3 DNA sequence: TGTGCCAGCAGCGTAGCTACGGCAGGGGGTGATGGCTACACCTTC. Translation gives CASSVATAGGDGYTF.

The chain couples TRBV6-5 to TRBJ2-6; D is possibly TRBD2 (6 bases). This CDR3 spans 15 amino acids. CDR1 and CDR2 (germline): MNHEY, SVGAGI. V shed 7 bases and J shed 4 bases, with 14 bases lying between them. CDR3 amino acids: CASNGGRSGANVLTF. The DNA of the CDR3 is TGTGCCAGCAACGGAGGGCGGTCCGGGGCCAACGTCCTGACTTTC.

The genes are TRBV19 and TRBJ1-6, with D possibly TRBD1 on 6 matching bases. V lost 7 bases to trimming and J lost 6 bases, with 19 bases between them. This CDR3 has 16 residues. Germline V lookup: CDR1 LNHDA, CDR2 SQIVND (reference sequence). Here the CDR3 reads CASKKSLTGGNSPLHF. The CDR3 DNA reads as TGTGCCAGTAAGAAGAGCCTGACAGGAGGTAATTCACCCCTCCACTTT. The full variable domain, with the rest looked up from reference TRBV19 and TRBJ1-6, is DGGITQSPKYLFRKEGQNVTLSCEQNLNHDAMYWYRQDPGQGLRLIYYSQIVNDFQKGDIAEGYSVSREKKESFPLTVTSAQKNPTAFYLCASKKSLTGGNSPLHFGNGTRLTVT.